The entry below gives a single T cell receptor (beta chain) sequence along with its context. Germline lookup yields CDR1 LGHDT and CDR2 YNNKEL (reference sequence). Trimming removed 7 bases from V and 8 bases from J; junction bases left unmatched: 7. This CDR3 is built from 12 residues. This record belongs to a study of blood T cell repertoires in COVID-19. Profiling relied on immunoSEQ multiplex PCR, and the TCRdb table lists in-frame clones only, not all of them. The sample comprises around 170,000 clones, roughly 80% of which are singletons, and roughly an eighth rests with the top ten. J is TRBJ1-2 and V is TRBV3-1 (or the pseudogene TRBV3-2); TRBD1 aligns across 7 bases. The sample consisted of peripheral blood. This sequence originates from a man aged 30 to 45 with active or convalescent COVID-19. The CDR3 loop is CASNLQGGGYTF. The CDR3 DNA follows: TGTGCCAGCAACCTACAAGGGGGCGGCTACACCTTC.